This T cell receptor (beta chain) was retrieved from a study of cytomegalovirus exposure and HLA in healthy donors (dated by TCRdb to about 2017). A note on the overall study: According to an earlier analysis of a few hundred of the donors, some 170 million T cells yielded 117 million unique TCR beta sequences and roughly 280 Gb of sequence data. To predict cytomegalovirus infection status, the study brought together high-throughput TCR immunosequencing, statistical association of individual TCRs with disease status, and machine learning. In a later genetic analysis, genome-wide SNP genotypes for about 60% of the 666 donors were used, and that subset was treated as a discovery cohort. Typing coverage differed by locus: A, B, C, DRB1 and DQB1 were typed in roughly 620-630 donors, DQA1 in 500 to 550, DPA1 in roughly 590, and DPB1 in 472. Besides the first cohort of roughly 660 subjects, a separate validation cohort made up of about 120 different subjects was used. All discovery cohort repertoires had been generated using a single sequencing platform. A later analysis re-analyzed previously published TCR beta repertoires from 666 donors and added high-resolution HLA genotyping to study TCR occurrence patterns. The aim of the study was to test whether cataloging public T cell receptors could identify signatures of past pathogen exposure. Rather than using new phenotypic data, the later analysis identified candidate immune exposures from TCR beta sequences and from how often those sequences occurred across donors. A handful of DR-DQ haplotypes were handled as single units for association and clustering because linkage in the cohort was strong. Donor age, sex, ethnicity and CMV serostatus were compiled together with the repertoire data. An early release covering over 500 HLA-typed donors comprised about 300 gigabases of sequencing data and around 80 million unique TCR sequences. The T cell repertoires of 670 or so subjects were profiled by immunosequencing and related to cytomegalovirus serostatus. On average, 235,054 unique TCR beta nucleotide sequences were sequenced per donor among some 420 genotyped donors of the cohort, with roughly 18% of those sequences being non-productive. Of the 398 genotyped donors, over 70% fell in the genetic ancestry cluster associated with self-reported Caucasian donors. To decide whether each TCR beta V gene segment behaved as functional or pseudogenic, an earlier analysis of some 600 of the donors relied on high-throughput TCR beta sequencing. Class I and class II HLA loci were covered by the typing at four-digit resolution. Beyond this particular receptor, the publication reports: In an earlier analysis of approximately 590 of the donors, most TCR beta V segments were observed in productive rearrangements about 87% or about 30% of the time, broadly matching IMGT annotations. In a later analysis, 15,000 to 20,000 TCR beta sequences were associated with specific HLA alleles at a false discovery rate of 0.05. Roughly uniform sequencing depth across donors was assumed in presence/absence analyses, although this assumption may not hold. Some IMGT-functional V segments, including TRBV6-2 and TRBV6-3, could not be distinguished by the 87-base-pair reads and were therefore excluded. While some public TCRs were present in many individuals, most TCR sequences turned up only very rarely across donors. The classifier was reported to diagnose cytomegalovirus status with high specificity and sensitivity in both the original cohort and the validation cohort. A later genetic analysis reported fewer N-insertions in productive TCRs among donors in an Asian-associated ancestry cluster than the roughly 640-donor mean. HLA typing was unavailable for some donors at each locus, so association tests used only the typed subset. According to the authors, the approach could potentially be generalized to other disease states and immunological phenotypes. Several of the top co-occurrence clusters appeared to be linked to parvovirus B19, influenza, CMV and Epstein-Barr virus, according to a later analysis. Most CMV-associated TCR beta chains appeared to be HLA-restricted in a later analysis, and the HLA associations seemed to be driven largely by CMV exposure. The study gave a list of some 150 TCR beta chains associated with cytomegalovirus. Linkage disequilibrium might explain the correlated functional status among segregating V segments, but an unknown experimental factor could not be ruled out. The cohort was sequenced for TCR beta chains only, and without alpha or paired-chain data the features that could be detected were limited. When HLA alleles, especially DR and DQ, strongly co-occurred, TCR associations were difficult to assign to individual alleles. According to a later analysis, TCR association rates differed among HLA loci, with DRB1 alleles showing the most associated TCRs and HLA-C alleles showing the fewest. A further reported finding was that TCR beta sequences accurately predicted the HLA-A and HLA-B alleles for most subjects in the first cohort. CMV serostatus was the only immune exposure information available for the cohort. A group of highly shared sequence variants was considered likely to be a technical artifact of the sequencing pipeline. A few of the identified cytomegalovirus-associated TCR beta chains were confirmed in vitro to be specific for cytomegalovirus antigens. Compared with equally common non-associated chains, HLA-associated TCR beta chains in a later analysis were more clonally expanded and had lower generation probabilities. A later genetic analysis associated a missense DCLRE1C variant with V-gene and J-gene trimming of TCR beta chains, and an independent cohort replicated the association. Because counts were too low, 15 or so rarely observed V segments, including chromosome 9 orphons, were excluded from the earlier analysis of 587 of the donors.

The CDR3 measures 16 amino acids from cysteine to phenylalanine. Only CDR3 DNA remains: 48 bases, in frame from the first base. CDR1 and CDR2, per the germline V gene, are MDHEN and SYDVKM. V is clipped by 2 bases and J by 6 bases, and the sequence between their germline boundaries is 17 bases long. As to this clone: There is no known antigen for this receptor. No base-level quality is on record; no much larger clone is a single base apart.

The library was generated by the immunoSEQ multiplex PCR assay. The multiplex PCR relied on a mix of 60 forward primers for TCR Vbeta segments and 13 reverse primers for TCR Jbeta segments. The CDR3 region of rearranged TCR beta genes was amplified from genomic DNA with a multiplex PCR assay. The amplified TCR beta libraries were sequenced on the Illumina HiSeq System as 87-base-pair reads. In the authors' own workflow: A later analysis counted about 82 million unique TCR beta chains across the 550 to 750 repertoires, and around 12 million of these chains were shared by at least two donors. Raw reads were error-corrected and collapsed into unique sequences with a nearest-neighbor algorithm that merged closely related sequences to remove PCR and sequencing errors. To assign V, D and J gene segments, CDR3 sequences were aligned to IMGT reference sequences. For a sequence to be retained, a match of at least six nucleotides to both a V gene segment and a J gene segment was required. Rearrangements were classified as productive when the CDR3 lacked stop codons and remained in frame with V and J, and all other rearrangements were classified as non-productive. Following IMGT convention, CDR3 was defined as the stretch from the second conserved V-encoded cysteine up to the conserved J-encoded phenylalanine. Sequences without an unambiguous match to a single V gene segment were excluded from the earlier analysis of about 600 of the donors. In an earlier analysis of around 600 of the donors, V segments were called functional above 56.7% productive rearrangements and were called segregating when the between-donor standard deviation exceeded 5%. A statistical classification framework was built to diagnose cytomegalovirus status from the catalog of TCR beta chain sequences. In a later analysis, V and J genes were assigned by comparing TCR nucleotide sequences against IMGT/GENE-DB human TR gene sequences. In a later analysis, CDR3 sequences and most-parsimonious VDJ recombination scenarios were assigned using the TCRdist pipeline. In a later analysis, each TCR beta chain was defined by its CDR3 amino acid sequence together with its V-gene family, and reads without a unique V-gene family were excluded. To address suspected cross-contamination and a sequencing artifact, a later analysis removed 592 highly shared, low-generation-probability nucleotide sequences. In a later analysis, a clonal expansion index for each public chain was calculated from normalized within-repertoire ranks of inferred template counts. A later analysis computed generation probabilities with a VDJ recombination model fitted to out-of-frame rearrangements, and checked the results against IGoR. In a later analysis, TCR-TCR, TCR-HLA and TCR-CMV co-occurrence was scored with hypergeometric tests, and a repertoire-size bias correction was applied to TCR pairs. In a later analysis, false discovery rates were estimated by permuting HLA or CMV assignments 20 times. In a later analysis, co-occurring TCRs were grouped using DBSCAN, and TCRdist sequence similarity was added for clustering within HLA-allele-positive subsets. Repertoires with fewer than 30,000 or more than 120,000 public chains, plus five repertoires with anomalous nucleotide sharing, were excluded from co-occurrence clustering. Not all clones reach the TCRdb copy of this immuneACCESS table, which keeps in-frame sequences only. Checked studies attribute under half of the gap to unresolved V genes and leave the rest unexplained. D and trimming come from the DNA, and the V and J calls and clone size come from that table. For this sample the table gives approximately 220,000 clones, of which roughly 80% were detected only once. The top ten clones comprise 2.5% to 3.5% of the sample.

The cohort comprised more than 550 healthy bone marrow donors. At the time of sampling, all cohort members were nominally healthy, though unrecorded immune exposures were likely present. The donor tested CMV seronegative, placing the donor among the approximately 360 seronegative members of the cohort. Each donor provided a peripheral blood sample, and peripheral blood mononuclear cells were used for TCR beta sequencing. Genomic DNA extraction from the blood cell samples was performed with the Qiagen DNeasy Blood Extraction Kit. The rearrangement combines TRBV28 with TRBJ1-5; perhaps TRBD1 is the D gene, with 6 bases matching. The TCR comes from a man aged 25-45 years in good health and CMV-seronegative. Sequencing input: PBMCs. This receptor carries the CDR3 CASSLRGGNSAQPQHF. The DNA sequence is given as TGTGCCAGCAGTTTAAGGGGGGGGAATTCTGCTCAGCCCCAGCATTTT. The variable domain in full, with residues beyond the CDR3 obtained from the reference TRBV28 and TRBJ1-5 genes, is DVKVTQSSRYLVKRTGEKVFLECVQDMDHENMFWYRQDPGLGLRLIYFSYDVKMKEKGDIPEGYSVSREKKERFSLILESASTNQTSMYLCASSLRGGNSAQPQHFGDGTRLSIL.